One T cell receptor (beta chain) is described in this entry. Its antigen is undetermined. These data come from a study of shared clonotypes between healthy human individuals. Points from the study as a whole: Unshared clonotypes carried lower generation probabilities than those common to all four donors.

Genomic DNA belonging to each subset was distributed in equal measure over several immunoSEQ plates. Data came from immunoSEQ multiplex PCR; TCRdb stores just in-frame clones and leaves some out. The sample holds fewer than 850,000 clones, more than 70% seen once. This clonotype originated in a woman in her twenties or thirties in good health. Sequencing input: memory CD4+ T cells sorted from blood. Indicated subset: CD45RA-negative fraction.

The CDR3 region is CASSVDLRAYEQYF. CDR3 bases: TGTGCCAGCAGCGTAGATTTGAGGGCCTACGAGCAGTACTTC. This chain connects TRBV9 to TRBJ2-7, with D possibly matching TRBD2 (5 bases). Germline CDR1 is SGDLS and CDR2 is YYNGEE. V dropped 0 bases and J dropped 2 bases, with 9 bases sitting between them. The CDR3 runs to 14 residues.